Sequencing of this T cell receptor (beta chain) was carried out in a study of blood T cell repertoires in COVID-19. Study as a whole: Samples taken during acute and convalescent COVID-19 were collected in the United States, Italy and Spain. Sources were T cells, B-cell-depleted T cells, or PBMCs; the material itself was cDNA or gDNA.

Authors' methods: Nucleated cell counts were estimated from reference gene primer amplification. Sequencing was performed with immunoSEQ multiplex PCR; in TCRdb, only in-frame clones are kept and a portion is missing. That table is the source of V, J and clone size, and D and trimming were worked out from the DNA. The profile shows fewer than 180,000 clones, over 65% of them singletons. The CDR3 length is 13 residues. Germline loops: CDR1 SGHNT, CDR2 YYREEE (reference sequence). The V and J ends lost 4 bases and 5 bases, in that order; junction bases with no gene match: 3. The chain employs TRBV5-4 and TRBJ1-2; 9 nucleotides line up with TRBD1. The sample was peripheral blood. The receptor comes from a man between 70 and 80 years old with acute or convalescent COVID-19. This chain's CDR3 is CASSRTGVYGYTF. The DNA for the CDR3 is TGTGCCAGCAGCCGGACAGGGGTTTATGGCTACACCTTC.